Listed here are 21 T cell receptor beta chains from one sample, sequenced in a study of vaccination and CD4 T cells after COVID-19 (dated 2022 in TCRdb). Antigens of these TCRs are unknown. The library was produced with PCR. Instrument on record: Illumina iSeq 100. TCR sequencing of DNA from cultured CD4+ T cells used the Oncomine TCR Beta short-read assay at the Johns Hopkins FTIC core. The public reads were quality trimmed at Q25 with fastp and then assembled into clones with MiXCR by TCRdb, keeping productive beta chains. One record per CDR3 amino acid sequence lists the most common genes and DNA. For this sample there are 15,000 to 20,000 distinct CDR3 sequences; 48% appear just once. The ten largest clones add up to around 2.7% of the sample. According to the study, the label for this sample's treatment or condition signals: approximately 10-day PBMC culture with coronavirus spike peptide pools or control peptides (ViraFEST assay).

The material sequenced was CD4+ T cells from blood, cultured in vitro, taken after SARS-CoV-2 vaccination. These receptor sequences come from a human donor who had recovered from COVID-19.

This clonotype has just a few counts. CDR3 residues: CSARVDSAAETQYF. CDR3 coding DNA: TGCAGTGCTAGAGTCGACAGCGCAGCGGAGACCCAGTACTTC. The chain couples TRBV20-1 to TRBJ2-5; D is perhaps TRBD1 (5 bases). Trimming removed 1 base at V and 5 bases at J, with 14 bases between. Germline CDR1 DFQATT, CDR2 SNEGSKA (reference sequence). The CDR3 loop spans 14 amino acids.

This clonotype was seen more than once but under ten times. This chain uses TRBV28 with TRBJ2-7; D ambiguous. Germline CDR1 MDHEN, CDR2 SYDVKM. The CDR3 contains 14 residues. V was clipped by 5 bases and J by 3 bases, with 14 bases between them. CDR3 sequence (DNA): TGTGCCAGCAGTCACCCCCATGGGGTCTACGAGCAGTACTTC. It is translated as CASSHPHGVYEQYF.

V usage is TRBV19 and J usage is TRBJ1-5; TRBD1 aligns across 7 bases. The CDR3 is 15 amino acids. V was pared by 7 bases and J by 7 bases, with 13 bases of the junction left unmatched. Looked up from germline, CDR1 is LNHDA and CDR2 is SQIVND (reference sequence). For the CDR3, the DNA is TGTGCCAGTACCCCCGGGACAGACCTGAGGCAGCCCCAGCATTTT. This gives the protein CASTPGTDLRQPQHF.

This chain connects TRBV6-1 to TRBJ1-5; weak D call: TRBD1 (5 bases). The CDR3 runs to 14 residues. Between the trimmed V and J ends, which lost 4 bases and 2 bases, there was a span of 9 bases. Germline CDR1 MNHNS, CDR2 SASEGT. CDR3 nucleotide sequence: TGTGCCAGCAGTGGAAGACAGCGCAATCAGCCCCAGCATTTT. This codes for CASSGRQRNQPQHF.

V and J are TRBV28 and TRBJ1-2, with 7 bases fitting TRBD1. The length of the CDR3 is 15 residues. The junction had 7 bases not matched to a gene; V was cut back by 6 bases and J by 0 bases. Looked up from germline, CDR1 is MDHEN and CDR2 is SYDVKM. The CDR3 nucleotides are TGTGCCAGCAGCCAAGACAGGGCAGCTAACTATGGCTACACCTTC. Residues: CASSQDRAANYGYTF.

The rearrangement joins TRBV9 to TRBJ2-2, with TRBD2 matching over 7 bases. The ends lost 4 bases at V and 5 bases at J; junction bases unmatched: 14. Germline V CDR1 and CDR2: SGDLS, YYNGEE. This CDR3 has 17 residues. The CDR3 DNA reads TGTGCCAGCAGCCGTCTGAGTCTAGCGGAGGGGACCGGGGAGCTGTTTTTT. It codes for CASSRLSLAEGTGELFF.

This clonotype was recorded a few times. The rearrangement uses TRBV7-3 and TRBJ2-5; D call uncertain. CDR1 is SGHTA, CDR2 FQGTGA, per germline. V dropped 5 bases and J dropped 5 bases, with 9 bases sitting between them. The CDR3 spans 12 residues. This CDR3 is CASSNDLETQYF. As DNA, the CDR3 is TGTGCCAGCAGCAACGATCTTGAGACCCAGTACTTC.

The chain's CDR3 is CASSLAGPPGELFF. The CDR3 bases are TGTGCCAGCAGCTTGGCTGGGCCCCCCGGGGAGCTGTTTTTT. This rearrangement joins TRBV7-7 to TRBJ2-2; D gene unclear. V was clipped by 3 bases and J by 6 bases, with 11 bases between them. The CDR3 is 14 residues long. Germline values: CDR1 SSHAT, CDR2 FNYEAQ (reference sequence).

This chain connects TRBV6-1 to TRBJ2-7, with 9 nucleotides matching TRBD2. The CDR3 sequence is 15 residues long. With 4 bases clipped from V and 5 bases from J, the junction kept 9 bases outside the gene matches. The germline V gene has CDR1 MNHNS and CDR2 SASEGT. The chain's CDR3 is CASSGMRGGHNEQYF. For the CDR3, the DNA is TGTGCCAGCAGTGGTATGCGGGGGGGCCACAACGAGCAGTACTTC.

This clonotype was seen a handful of times. V is TRBV6-1 and J is TRBJ1-5; D is uncertain. V shed 3 bases and J shed 1 base, with 19 bases lying between them. The CDR3 is made up of 18 amino acids. Looked up from germline, CDR1 is MNHNS and CDR2 is SASEGT. This CDR3 reads CASSDWGMGLGSNQPQHF. The DNA for the CDR3 is TGTGCCAGCAGTGATTGGGGAATGGGTCTCGGAAGCAATCAGCCCCAGCATTTT.

Only a few counts were recorded for this clonotype. V and J are TRBV10-1 and TRBJ2-5, with 7 bases matching TRBD2. J was trimmed by 5 bases and V by 0 bases; bases with no gene match: 3. Looked up from germline, CDR1 is WNHNN and CDR2 is SYGVQD (reference sequence). The CDR3 has 14 residues. DNA for the CDR3: TGCGCCAGCAGTGAGTCTATACTAGCGGAGACCCAGTACTTC. Translating it yields CASSESILAETQYF.

The chain recombines TRBV7-9 with TRBJ1-5; D is unresolved. V shed 4 bases and J shed 4 bases, with 11 bases lying between them. Germline V CDR1 and CDR2: SEHNR, FQNEAQ (reference sequence). The CDR3 is 14 amino acids. For the CDR3, the DNA is TGTGCCAGCAGCTCTATAGACCCGAATCAGCCCCAGCATTTT. Its translation: CASSSIDPNQPQHF.

This rearrangement joins TRBV7-9 to TRBJ2-7; the D is unclear. This CDR3 is built from 14 residues. With 5 bases removed from V and 2 bases from J, the gap between germline ends came to 13 bases. CDR1 SEHNR and CDR2 FQNEAQ come from the germline V gene (reference sequence). The DNA for the CDR3 is TGTGCCAGCAGCCAGATGGAAACAGCCTACGAGCAGTACTTC. Amino acids: CASSQMETAYEQYF.

The rearrangement uses TRBV12-5 and TRBJ2-6, with 9 bases identical to TRBD1. With 5 bases clipped from V and 10 bases from J, the junction kept 6 bases outside the gene matches. Germline CDR1 and CDR2: LGHNT and FRNRAP. This CDR3 is built from 14 residues. The CDR3 region has the DNA TGTGCTAGTGGTCCAGCGACAGGGGGAAACGTCCTGACTTTC. Translation gives CASGPATGGNVLTF. Combining the CDR3 with reference TRBV12-5 and TRBJ2-6 gives the whole variable domain DARVTQTPRHKVTEMGQEVTMRCQPILGHNTVFWYRQTMMQGLELLAYFRNRAPLDDSGMPKDRFSAEMPDATLATLKIQPSEPRDSAVYFCASGPATGGNVLTFGAGSRLTVL.

This clonotype occurred a few times. One end of the junction fails to match germline, which may point to a read error. The chain employs TRBV7-2 and TRBJ2-7; D is ambiguous. Looked up from germline, CDR1 is SGHTA and CDR2 is FQGNSA. This CDR3 is 14 amino acids long. Here the CDR3 reads CASSLALSSSEQYF. DNA for the CDR3: TGTGCCAGCAGCTTAGCGCTTTCCTCCTCCGAGCAGTACTTC.

This chain uses TRBV15 with TRBJ2-1; 10 nucleotides match TRBD1. From germline, CDR1 is LNHNV and CDR2 YYDKDF (reference sequence). V shed 1 base and J 2 bases; nucleotides not matched to a gene: 5. The CDR3 runs to 17 residues. Here the CDR3 reads CATSRALGQGAYNEQFF. As DNA, the CDR3 is TGTGCCACCAGCAGAGCCCTCGGACAGGGGGCCTACAATGAGCAGTTCTTC. Full variable domain (rest looked up from reference TRBV15 and TRBJ2-1): DAMVIQNPRYQVTQFGKPVTLSCSQTLNHNVMYWYQQKSSQAPKLLFHYYDKDFNNEADTPDNFQSRRPNTSFCFLDIRSPGLGDTAMYLCATSRALGQGAYNEQFFGPGTRLTVL.

The chain carries TRBV6-1 and TRBJ2-5; D might be TRBD1 or TRBD2, each matching 5 bases. The CDR3 runs to 15 residues. V dropped 6 bases and J dropped 5 bases, with 19 bases sitting between them. Germline values: CDR1 MNHNS, CDR2 SASEGT. CDR3 in amino acids: CASRDPSGPGETQYF. The DNA for the CDR3 is TGTGCCAGCAGGGACCCCTCGGGACCCGGGGAGACCCAGTACTTC.

The genes are TRBV6-1 and TRBJ1-5; D is unresolved. This CDR3 spans 15 amino acids. The germline CDR1 and CDR2 sequences are MNHNS and SASEGT. With 5 bases removed from V and 0 bases from J, the gap between germline ends came to 11 bases. CDR3 bases: TGTGCCAGCAGTCCGCGACTGAATAGCAATCAGCCCCAGCATTTT. Its protein is CASSPRLNSNQPQHF.

The chain is built from TRBV28 and TRBJ2-3; 9 nucleotides line up with TRBD1. The CDR3 is made up of 17 amino acids. Per the germline V gene, CDR1 is MDHEN and CDR2 is SYDVKM. J lost 5 bases, V lost 6 bases, and 15 bases had no gene match. For the CDR3, the DNA is TGTGCCAGCAGCCCGACCATAACAGGGGGCTCAAGAGATACGCAGTATTTT. It encodes CASSPTITGGSRDTQYF. The complete variable domain, with remaining parts taken from reference TRBV28 and TRBJ2-3, reads DVKVTQSSRYLVKRTGEKVFLECVQDMDHENMFWYRQDPGLGLRLIYFSYDVKMKEKGDIPEGYSVSREKKERFSLILESASTNQTSMYLCASSPTITGGSRDTQYFGPGTRLTVL.

The chain combines TRBV28 with TRBJ2-5; D may correspond to TRBD1 or TRBD2 (6 bases each). The germline V gene encodes CDR1 MDHEN and CDR2 SYDVKM. Trimming removed 8 bases at V and 2 bases at J, with 15 bases between. The CDR3 consists of 14 residues. The DNA for the CDR3 is TGTGCCAGCGAACCTGGGGGGACACAAGAGACCCAGTACTTC. This codes for CASEPGGTQETQYF. The variable domain in full, completed from reference TRBV28 and TRBJ2-5, reads DVKVTQSSRYLVKRTGEKVFLECVQDMDHENMFWYRQDPGLGLRLIYFSYDVKMKEKGDIPEGYSVSREKKERFSLILESASTNQTSMYLCASEPGGTQETQYFGPGTRLLVL.

This clonotype has only a few counts. V is TRBV20-1 and J is TRBJ2-3; 7 nucleotides agree with TRBD1. The CDR3 totals 11 residues. Trimming cost V 5 bases and J 9 bases; bases outside gene matches: 5. CDR1 DFQATT and CDR2 SNEGSKA come from the germline V gene (reference sequence). In DNA form, the CDR3 reads TGCAGTGCTGTCTCGACAGGGACGCAGTATTTT. It codes for CSAVSTGTQYF.